These 20 T cell receptor beta chains originate from one sample sequenced in a study of T cell repertoires in cytomegalovirus infection. Each CDR3 protein is one row after TCRdb ran MiXCR on the reads. The table has approximately 130,000 distinct CDR3 sequences, 20% to 30% seen once. Their antigens remain unidentified. Sequencing was done on a sample of PBMCs, sequenced either directly or after in vitro stimulation (not recorded which). All receptors derive from a human donor in good health (CMV status not recorded). Some clones in this sample may be carry-over from other donors' samples.

This sequence joins TRBV7-9 and TRBJ2-1; TRBD1 or TRBD2 may be the D gene (6 bases each). The CDR3 runs to 16 residues. In germline, CDR1 is SEHNR, CDR2 FQNEAQ (reference sequence). The V end lost 6 bases, the J end lost 6 bases, and 21 bases lay between the germline ends. CDR3 DNA: TGTGCCAGCAGGGGCGCCGGGGGCGAGTATTCCAATGAGCAGTTCTTC. The encoded protein is CASRGAGGEYSNEQFF.

This clonotype appeared many times. CDR3: CASSSTGQGNTIYF. The DNA for the CDR3 is TGTGCCAGCAGCTCGACAGGGCAGGGAAACACCATATATTTT. The chain has TRBV7-2 and TRBJ1-3; TRBD1 agrees at 7 bases. In germline, CDR1 is SGHTA, CDR2 FQGNSA. This CDR3 spans 14 amino acids. Losses at the gene ends were 4 bases for V and 4 bases for J; bases not matched to a gene: 4.

This clonotype was picked up many times. The chain is built from TRBV7-2 and TRBJ2-3, with D possibly matching TRBD1 (5 bases). CDR1 is SGHTA and CDR2 is FQGNSA in the germline V gene. The CDR3 is 15 residues long. Trimming took off 3 bases at V and 2 bases at J, with 12 bases between the two ends. The CDR3 DNA is TGTGCCAGCAGCTTCGGCCAGGGCGACACAGATACGCAGTATTTT. It encodes CASSFGQGDTDTQYF.

The chain employs TRBV20-1 and TRBJ1-1; D ambiguous. CDR3 length equals 14 residues. Between the trimmed V and J ends, which lost 0 bases and 4 bases, there was a span of 12 bases. Germline assignment: CDR1 DFQATT and CDR2 SNEGSKA (reference sequence). The CDR3 DNA sequence: TGCAGTGCTAGAGATCCGTTCGTGGGCACTGAAGCTTTCTTT. It specifies CSARDPFVGTEAFF.

V gene TRBV20-1 combines with J gene TRBJ2-7; TRBD2 matches 7 bases. J was trimmed by 5 bases and V by 6 bases; bases with no gene match: 10. Germline values: CDR1 DFQATT, CDR2 SNEGSKA (reference sequence). The CDR3 consists of 13 residues. The CDR3 protein is CSASLAGLNEQYF. The CDR3 bases are TGCAGTGCCAGTCTTGCGGGACTAAACGAGCAGTACTTC.

For the CDR3, the DNA is TGTGCCAGCAGCCAGGAATCCGGGACTAGCGGTTTTTTCTACAATGAGCAGTTCTTC. It specifies CASSQESGTSGFFYNEQFF. The J gene is TRBJ2-1, the V gene TRBV3-1, with 11 bases that match TRBD2. The V gene end was trimmed by 3 bases and the J gene end by 3 bases; junction bases not matched to a gene: 13. The germline CDR1 and CDR2 sequences are LGHDT and YNNKEL (reference sequence). This CDR3 contains 19 residues.

This clonotype showed up many times. The J gene is TRBJ1-5, the V gene TRBV20-1; no definite D call. Germline values: CDR1 DFQATT, CDR2 SNEGSKA (reference sequence). V lost 6 bases and J lost 0, with 15 bases in between. CDR3 length: 15 residues. DNA for the CDR3: TGCAGTGCCGTCCCCACAACTTATAGCAATCAGCCCCAGCATTTT. As protein: CSAVPTTYSNQPQHF.

The chain employs TRBV6-1 and TRBJ2-1; 7 bases line up with TRBD2. The CDR3 is 14 residues long. V lost 8 bases, J lost 9 bases, and 13 bases stayed unmatched. CDR1 is MNHNS, CDR2 SASEGT, per germline. Here the CDR3 reads CASRSGGVASEQFF. The DNA for the CDR3 is TGTGCCAGCCGGTCGGGAGGTGTGGCCAGTGAGCAGTTCTTC.

This clonotype was counted only a few times. The chain employs TRBV11-3 and TRBJ2-1; no reliable D call. The CDR3 is 15 residues long. V was cut by 1 base and J by 7 bases, with 14 bases left in between. Germline lookup yields CDR1 SGHNT and CDR2 YENEEA. This CDR3 reads CASSLVSDLGNEQFF. The CDR3 bases are TGTGCCAGCAGCTTAGTGAGCGATCTTGGGAATGAGCAGTTCTTC.

The chain joins TRBV7-6 to TRBJ2-1; possibly TRBD1 or TRBD2 for D (5 bases each). Germline V gene lookup returns CDR1 SGHVS and CDR2 FNYEAQ. This CDR3 has 17 amino acids. Between the trimmed V and J ends, which lost 3 bases and 11 bases, there was a span of 26 bases. The CDR3 bases are TGTGCCAGCAGCTTTGTTAAGGGGAGTTCCAATGAGATGAAGCAGTTCTTC. Protein product: CASSFVKGSSNEMKQFF.

The sample holds many counts of this clonotype. The V and J genes are TRBV27 and TRBJ2-1; TRBD1 matches at 8 bases. Unmatched junction bases numbered 1, after V lost 2 bases and J lost 1 base. Per the germline V gene, CDR1 is MNHEY and CDR2 is SMNVEV (reference sequence). The length of the CDR3 is 15 residues. CDR3 residues: CASSLTGGSYNEQFF. The DNA for the CDR3 is TGTGCCAGCAGTTTAACAGGGGGTTCCTACAATGAGCAGTTCTTC.

The chain is built from TRBV6-5 and TRBJ2-6, with D possibly being TRBD1 or TRBD2 (6 bases each). The CDR3 is made up of 18 amino acids. Germline V CDR1 and CDR2: MNHEY, SVGAGI. V shed 0 bases and J shed 4 bases, with 16 bases lying between them. CDR3 in DNA: TGTGCCAGCAGTTACTCGCCATGGGGGGCGGGCGGGGCCAACGTCCTGACTTTC. The encoded protein is CASSYSPWGAGGANVLTF.

This clonotype was observed many times. For the CDR3, the DNA is TGTGCCAGCAGTCAGGGGTTTGGACGGTTCAATTCACCCCTCCACTTT. It yields the protein CASSQGFGRFNSPLHF. The chain recombines TRBV6-6 with TRBJ1-6; the D gene is possibly TRBD1 (6 bases). Germline CDR1 is MNHNY and CDR2 is SVGAGI (reference sequence). This CDR3 region has 16 residues. V was pared by 5 bases and J by 7 bases, with 18 bases between.

J is TRBJ2-3 and V is TRBV12-3 or TRBV12-4; D is ambiguous. V lost 3 bases and J 4 bases, leaving 11 bases between the germline ends. The CDR3 sequence is 14 residues long. In nucleotides, the CDR3 is TGTGCCAGCAGTTTGACACGGATGGCAGATACGCAGTATTTT. Encoded protein: CASSLTRMADTQYF.

The chain couples TRBV20-1 to TRBJ1-6; perhaps TRBD1 as D (6 bases). Trimming took off 0 bases at V and 10 bases at J, with 16 bases between the two ends. This CDR3 comprises 15 residues. The germline CDR1 and CDR2 sequences are DFQATT and SNEGSKA (reference sequence). This chain's CDR3 is CSAREQGRIGSPLHF. The CDR3 DNA sequence: TGCAGTGCTAGAGAACAGGGTCGGATCGGATCACCCCTCCACTTT.

This clonotype was counted at least ten times. The chain recombines TRBV7-9 with TRBJ1-1, with a possible D match to TRBD1 (5 bases). CDR1 SEHNR and CDR2 FQNEAQ come from the germline V gene (reference sequence). V was trimmed by 4 bases and J by 6 bases, leaving 12 bases between them. The CDR3 length is 13 residues. In DNA, the CDR3 is TGTGCCAGCAGCTCCGACGGGGGGGCTGAAGCTTTCTTT. Residues: CASSSDGGAEAFF.

The chain is built from TRBV11-2 and TRBJ1-1; D gene unclear. The CDR3 contains 14 residues. Germline assignment: CDR1 SGHAT and CDR2 FQNNGV. Trimming took 2 bases from V and 7 from J, leaving 14 bases between them. Written as DNA, the CDR3 is TGTGCCAGCAGCTTAAAGATGGGGTTTATTGAAGCTTTCTTT. Residues: CASSLKMGFIEAFF.

The chain carries TRBV10-3 and TRBJ2-1; D is undetermined. Germline CDR1 ENHRY, CDR2 SYGVKD. The CDR3 runs 11 residues. Deletions cut 4 bases from V and 7 bases from J, with 5 bases between. CDR3 bases: TGTGCCATCAGTGGCAGAAATGAGCAGTTCTTC. Its translation: CAISGRNEQFF.

This clonotype was seen a few times. This chain joins TRBV28 and TRBJ1-5, with unresolved D. This CDR3 comprises 12 residues. The V gene lost 7 bases and the J gene lost 5 bases, with 9 bases spanning the gap. CDR1 and CDR2 (germline): MDHEN, SYDVKM. CDR3 residues: CASTLPYQPQHF. In nucleotides, the CDR3 is TGTGCCAGCACCCTACCTTATCAGCCCCAGCATTTT.

The sample holds one count of this clonotype. The V and J genes are TRBV12-3 or TRBV12-4 and TRBJ1-6; D is uncertain. Trimming took 2 bases from V and 10 from J, leaving 0 bases between them. This CDR3 is 10 amino acids long. The CDR3 sequence is CASSLSPLHF. CDR3 DNA sequence: TGTGCCAGCAGTTTATCACCCCTCCACTTT.